What follows are 15 T cell receptor beta chains derived from one specimen sequenced in a study of T cells in Graves' hyperthyroidism and ophthalmopathy. Amplification targeted TCR beta CDR3 regions from RNA transcripts. A set of HTBI primers served as the primers for a first-round RT-PCR of the TCR CDR3. MiXCR was run by TCRdb on the multiplex PCR reads, yielding one entry per CDR3 protein. The sample lists around 690,000 distinct CDR3 sequences; about 18% were seen once. The sequencing sample was made of blood. All receptors come from a man in his fifties or sixties with Graves' hyperthyroidism.

There are many counts of this clonotype. V is TRBV5-1 and J is TRBJ1-4, with D possibly TRBD1 on 6 matching bases. V lost 0 bases and J 2 bases, leaving 8 bases between the germline ends. The CDR3 has 15 residues. Germline CDR1 SGHRS, CDR2 YFSETQ. CDR3 sequence reads: CASSLVGATNEKLFF. The DNA for the CDR3 is TGCGCCAGCAGCTTGGTGGGGGCGACTAATGAAAAACTGTTTTTT.

The chain uses TRBV28 and TRBJ2-2, with D hard to call. With 1 base removed from V and 0 bases from J, the gap between germline ends came to 9 bases. This CDR3 is built from 16 residues. Germline V gene lookup returns CDR1 MDHEN and CDR2 SYDVKM. The CDR3 loop reads CASSLLRISNTGELFF. In DNA form, the CDR3 reads TGTGCCAGCAGTTTATTACGCATCTCGAACACCGGGGAGCTGTTTTTT. Full variable domain (missing parts from reference TRBV28 and TRBJ2-2): DVKVTQSSRYLVKRTGEKVFLECVQDMDHENMFWYRQDPGLGLRLIYFSYDVKMKEKGDIPEGYSVSREKKERFSLILESASTNQTSMYLCASSLLRISNTGELFFGEGSRLTVL.

This clonotype was detected a few times. The chain recombines TRBV7-9 with TRBJ2-1, with 7 bases matching TRBD2. The CDR3 spans 17 residues. V gave up 5 bases and J gave up 7 bases; unmatched junction bases: 17. CDR1 and CDR2 from the germline V gene are SEHNR and FQNEAQ (reference sequence). Here the CDR3 DNA reads TGTGCCAGCAGCCACAGGCTGGGACTACCAAATACTAATGAGCAGTTCTTC. Translated: CASSHRLGLPNTNEQFF.

This clonotype was seen more than once but under ten times. V gene TRBV18 combines with J gene TRBJ1-1; D not certain. Germline-derived CDR1 and CDR2 are KGHSH and LQKENI. The CDR3 totals 13 residues. Trimming pared 0 bases from V and 7 bases from J, leaving 9 bases between. The CDR3 region is CASSPPIGSEAFF. In nucleotides, the CDR3 is TGTGCCAGCTCACCACCTATCGGGAGTGAAGCTTTCTTT.

This clonotype was detected only once. A much larger clone sits a single nucleotide away, making a read error possible. The chain couples TRBV12-3 or TRBV12-4 to TRBJ1-2, with TRBD1 identical over 7 bases. The CDR3 has 14 amino acids. The CDR3 nucleotides are TGTTCCAGCAGAGAAGGACAGGACAACTATGGCTACACCTTC. Residues: CSSREGQDNYGYTF.

For this clonotype: This clone may be a read error of a much larger clone one base away. This chain connects TRBV30 to TRBJ1-4; D is unresolved. V lost 4 bases and J lost 5, with 20 bases in between. This CDR3 comprises 16 residues. CDR1 GTSNPN and CDR2 SVGIG come from the germline V gene (reference sequence). CDR3 bases: TGTGCCTGGAAACCCGACCTCTGGGAGGCCAATGAAAAACTGTTTTTT. This encodes CAWKPDLWEANEKLFF.

V is TRBV7-2 and J is TRBJ2-7; 10 nucleotides match TRBD2. The V gene's germline CDR1 is SGHTA and CDR2 FQGNSA. The length of the CDR3 is 15 residues. Losses at the gene ends were 5 bases for V and 5 bases for J; bases not matched to a gene: 9. CDR3 region: CASSAYSGRWDEQYF. The CDR3 nucleotides are TGTGCCAGCAGCGCATATAGCGGGAGGTGGGACGAGCAGTACTTC. Supplemented by reference TRBV7-2 and TRBJ2-7, the full variable domain reads GAGVSQSPSNKVTEKGKDVELRCDPISGHTALYWYRQSLGQGLEFLIYFQGNSAPDKSGLPSDRFSAERTGGSVSTLTIQRTQQEDSAVYLCASSAYSGRWDEQYFGPGTRLTVT.

V and J are TRBV20-1 and TRBJ1-6; D might be TRBD1 (6 bases). Trimming removed 0 bases at V and 8 bases at J, with 11 bases between. The CDR3 has 14 amino acids. The germline gives CDR1 DFQATT, CDR2 SNEGSKA (reference sequence). The CDR3 DNA is TGCAGTGCTAGAGAGGCAGGGGCATATTCACCCCTCCACTTT. This translates into CSAREAGAYSPLHF.

This clonotype has just a few counts. V and J are TRBV5-1 and TRBJ1-1; 7 bases align to TRBD1. The germline gives CDR1 SGHRS, CDR2 YFSETQ. The CDR3 covers 15 residues. Trimming removed 1 base from V and 4 bases from J; junction bases left unmatched: 7. CDR3 DNA: TGCGCCAGCAGCTTGCTTTCAGGGGGGTCCACTGAAGCTTTCTTT. Protein: CASSLLSGGSTEAFF.

The genes are TRBV7-9 and TRBJ2-1; the D is unclear. V was trimmed by 4 bases and J by 10 bases, leaving 8 bases between them. The germline gives CDR1 SEHNR, CDR2 FQNEAQ (reference sequence). The CDR3 totals 11 residues. The CDR3 nucleotides read TGTGCCAGCAGCTCGGGCCGAGAGCAGTTCTTC. Its translation: CASSSGREQFF.

The chain combines TRBV20-1 with TRBJ2-7, with a weak D call TRBD2 (5 bases). The V gene's germline CDR1 is DFQATT and CDR2 SNEGSKA (reference sequence). V was clipped by 5 bases and J by 2 bases, with 19 bases between them. CDR3 length: 15 amino acids. The DNA for the CDR3 is TGCAGTGCTCAACTCTCCGCTGGAGGCACCTACGAGCAGTACTTC. Protein product: CSAQLSAGGTYEQYF.

This clonotype was observed many times. The J gene is TRBJ1-6, the V gene TRBV11-2; TRBD1 agrees at 7 bases. The V gene's germline CDR1 is SGHAT and CDR2 FQNNGV. The CDR3 is made up of 18 amino acids. The trim removed 2 bases at V and 6 bases at J, leaving 13 bases unmatched. DNA for the CDR3: TGTGCCAGCAGCTTAAAAGGGACAGCCCTCCCTTTTAATTCACCCCTCCACTTT. Translation: CASSLKGTALPFNSPLHF.

A remark on this clonotype: One junction end disagrees with the germline gene, perhaps due to a read error. The CDR3: CTSSFGGSTDTQYF. The CDR3 nucleotides are TGTACCAGCAGTTTTGGAGGAAGCACAGATACGCAGTATTTT. The chain recombines TRBV27 with TRBJ2-3; TRBD2 might be the D (5 bases). The CDR3 length is 14 residues. Looked up from germline, CDR1 is MNHEY and CDR2 is SMNVEV (reference sequence).

This chain uses TRBV19 with TRBJ2-7; D may match TRBD1 or TRBD2 (6 bases each). The germline V gene has CDR1 LNHDA and CDR2 SQIVND (reference sequence). This CDR3 comprises 14 residues. The V and J ends lost 7 bases and 2 bases respectively, with 15 bases between them. CDR3 sequence: CASTEGGKPYEQYF. The CDR3 bases are TGTGCCAGTACCGAGGGGGGCAAACCCTACGAGCAGTACTTC.

This clonotype has only a few counts. This chain connects TRBV19 to TRBJ1-1; no reliable D call. The CDR3 length is 13 residues. From germline, CDR1 is LNHDA and CDR2 SQIVND (reference sequence). V was cut by 9 bases and J by 8 bases, with 19 bases left in between. CDR3 loop: CASRDISLSEAFF. The DNA of the CDR3 is TGTGCCAGCCGAGACATAAGTCTCTCGGAAGCTTTCTTT. Using reference TRBV19 and TRBJ1-1 for the parts outside the CDR3, the full variable domain is DGGITQSPKYLFRKEGQNVTLSCEQNLNHDAMYWYRQDPGQGLRLIYYSQIVNDFQKGDIAEGYSVSREKKESFPLTVTSAQKNPTAFYLCASRDISLSEAFFGQGTRLTVV.